A selection of T cell receptor beta chains follows, all from one sample in a study of identical twins. Each CDR3 protein gets one entry after TCRdb re-called the 5' RACE reads with MiXCR. The sample has 1.5 million to 2 million distinct CDR3 sequences; about 31% are singletons. Specimen: cord blood. The receptors were gathered from a newborn girl in good health. Both conserved end residues are part of each CDR3. The D gene is left open where the match is weak. Clone size is shown for a subset of rows, as once, few, many or a class of expanded clone.

clone size: few
V gene: TRBV20-1
J gene: TRBJ1-2
D gene: TRBD1
CDR3 DNA: TGCAGTGGATTAGAGGGGACAGGGGTAGAAGCGAACTATGGCTACACCTTC
CDR3 protein: CSGLEGTGVEANYGYTF

clone size: .
V gene: TRBV6-1
J gene: TRBJ2-3
D gene: TRBD2
CDR3 DNA: TGTGCCAGCAGTGAACCCTTGACTAGCGGGGGCACAGATACGCAGTATTTT
CDR3 protein: CASSEPLTSGGTDTQYF

clone size: few
V gene: TRBV3-1
J gene: TRBJ2-7
D gene: .
CDR3 DNA: TGTGCCAGCAGCCAAGGACCGAGAGCCTACGAGCAGTACTTC
CDR3 protein: CASSQGPRAYEQYF

clone size: .
V gene: TRBV6-1
J gene: TRBJ2-7
D gene: TRBD1
CDR3 DNA: TGTGCCAGCAGTGGGACAGGCTTCACCTACGAGCAGTACTTC
CDR3 protein: CASSGTGFTYEQYF

clone size: few
V gene: TRBV3-1
J gene: TRBJ2-7
D gene: TRBD2
CDR3 DNA: TGTGCCAGCAGCCACACTATCGGACTAGCGGGAAGGGAGCAGTACTTC
CDR3 protein: CASSHTIGLAGREQYF

clone size: many
V gene: TRBV20-1
J gene: TRBJ2-4
D gene: .
CDR3 DNA: TGCAGTGCTAGACAGGGCATTCAGTACTTC
CDR3 protein: CSARQGIQYF

clone size: many
V gene: TRBV10-3
J gene: TRBJ1-2
D gene: .
CDR3 DNA: TGTGCCATCAGTGAGTCAAAGGTAGACCGCAACTATGGCTACACCTTC
CDR3 protein: CAISESKVDRNYGYTF

clone size: .
V gene: TRBV3-1
J gene: TRBJ2-3
D gene: TRBD2
CDR3 DNA: TGTGCCAGCAGCCCGCGGACTAGCGGGGGGGCATTCCCAGATACGCAGTATTTT
CDR3 protein: CASSPRTSGGAFPDTQYF

clone size: .
V gene: TRBV7-2
J gene: TRBJ2-3
D gene: .
CDR3 DNA: TGTGCCAGCAGCTCCGACGAGATGGGCACAGATACGCAGTATTTT
CDR3 protein: CASSSDEMGTDTQYF

clone size: .
V gene: TRBV5-4
J gene: TRBJ1-1
D gene: .
CDR3 DNA: TGTGCCAGCAGCCTGCAGGGGTCTCACACTGAAGCTTTCTTT
CDR3 protein: CASSLQGSHTEAFF

clone size: .
V gene: TRBV7-2
J gene: TRBJ1-4
D gene: .
CDR3 DNA: TGTGCCAGCAGCTTGCTACAGGGTCTTAGTGAAAAACTGTTTTTT
CDR3 protein: CASSLLQGLSEKLFF

clone size: .
V gene: TRBV6-1
J gene: TRBJ2-7
D gene: .
CDR3 DNA: TGTGCCAGCAGTGAGGCCCCTCCCTACGAGCAGTACTTC
CDR3 protein: CASSEAPPYEQYF

clone size: .
V gene: TRBV4-1
J gene: TRBJ1-5
D gene: .
CDR3 DNA: TGCGCCAGCAGCCAATCAGGGTTAAATAGCAATCGGCCCCAGCATTTT
CDR3 protein: CASSQSGLNSNRPQHF

clone size: .
V gene: TRBV5-4
J gene: TRBJ2-4
D gene: TRBD2
CDR3 DNA: TGTGCCAGCAGCTTGGAAGTAGCGGGAGCGAACATTCAGTACTTC
CDR3 protein: CASSLEVAGANIQYF

clone size: .
V gene: TRBV4-1
J gene: TRBJ2-2
D gene: .
CDR3 DNA: TGCGCCAGCAGCCAAGGCAGGCTGGGGAACACCGGGGAGCTGTTTTTT
CDR3 protein: CASSQGRLGNTGELFF

clone size: .
V gene: TRBV2
J gene: TRBJ2-7
D gene: TRBD2
CDR3 DNA: TGTGCCAGCAGCCTCGGTCGAGCGGGGCCCTTCTCCTACAATGAGCAGTACTTC
CDR3 protein: CASSLGRAGPFSYNEQYF

clone size: .
V gene: TRBV20-1
J gene: TRBJ2-5
D gene: .
CDR3 DNA: TGCAGTCATACCACGGCGGGCACGAAGACCCAGTACTTC
CDR3 protein: CSHTTAGTKTQYF

clone size: .
V gene: TRBV4-2
J gene: TRBJ2-7
D gene: .
CDR3 DNA: TGTGCCAGCAGCCAAGATGGCGGGGGCCTCGTGGAGCAGTACTTC
CDR3 protein: CASSQDGGGLVEQYF

clone size: .
V gene: TRBV20-1
J gene: TRBJ2-7
D gene: TRBD2
CDR3 DNA: TGCAGTGCTAGTAGGACTAGCGGGCGATCCTACGAGCAGTACTTC
CDR3 protein: CSASRTSGRSYEQYF

clone size: .
V gene: TRBV12-3/TRBV12-4
J gene: TRBJ2-1
D gene: TRBD1
CDR3 DNA: TGTGCCAGCATCAGGGGGCGCGGTATATACAATGAGCAGTTCTTC
CDR3 protein: CASIRGRGIYNEQFF

clone size: .
V gene: TRBV28
J gene: TRBJ2-1
D gene: TRBD2
CDR3 DNA: TGTGCCAGCAGGCACGGGACTAGCAGGCAGTTCTTC
CDR3 protein: CASRHGTSRQFF

clone size: many
V gene: TRBV7-2
J gene: TRBJ2-7
D gene: .
CDR3 DNA: TGTGCCAGCAGCTTACAACACGAGCAGTACTTC
CDR3 protein: CASSLQHEQYF

clone size: once
V gene: TRBV4-2
J gene: TRBJ2-7
D gene: TRBD2
CDR3 DNA: TGTGCCAGCAGCCAAGAAGCGGGGAACATTCAAGAGGCCCAGTACTTC
CDR3 protein: CASSQEAGNIQEAQYF

clone size: few
V gene: TRBV4-2
J gene: TRBJ1-2
D gene: TRBD1
CDR3 DNA: TGTGCCAGCAGCCAAGGGAGTAGGACAGGGTTACTTTATGGCTACACCTTC
CDR3 protein: CASSQGSRTGLLYGYTF

clone size: .
V gene: TRBV28
J gene: TRBJ2-5
D gene: .
CDR3 DNA: TGTGCCAGCAGTTACGGAGTATCAGCCAGGGAGACCCAGTACTTC
CDR3 protein: CASSYGVSARETQYF

clone size: .
V gene: TRBV3-1
J gene: TRBJ1-5
D gene: .
CDR3 DNA: TGTGCCAGAGGCCACGGGAATCAGCCCCAGCATTTT
CDR3 protein: CARGHGNQPQHF

clone size: once
V gene: TRBV20-1
J gene: TRBJ2-5
D gene: TRBD1
CDR3 DNA: TGCAGTGCCAGCTTGGGACAGGGAGAGACCCAGTACTTC
CDR3 protein: CSASLGQGETQYF

clone size: few
V gene: TRBV20-1
J gene: TRBJ1-2
D gene: .
CDR3 DNA: TGCAGTGCTAGTGGGTCAGGTTCACCTTTTTATGGCTACACCTTC
CDR3 protein: CSASGSGSPFYGYTF

clone size: .
V gene: TRBV28
J gene: TRBJ1-4
D gene: .
CDR3 DNA: TGTGCCAGCAGTTTATGGGCAGGCGAAACTAATGAAAAACTGTTTTTT
CDR3 protein: CASSLWAGETNEKLFF

clone size: .
V gene: TRBV15
J gene: TRBJ2-1
D gene: .
CDR3 DNA: TGTGCCACCAGCAGAGAGACGGGGGGCAATTACAATGAGCAGTTCTTC
CDR3 protein: CATSRETGGNYNEQFF

clone size: .
V gene: TRBV4-2
J gene: TRBJ2-1
D gene: TRBD2
CDR3 DNA: TGTGCCAGCAGCCCGAGAGCTAGCGGGGGGGTCCGCAATGAGCAGTTCTTC
CDR3 protein: CASSPRASGGVRNEQFF

clone size: many
V gene: TRBV20-1
J gene: TRBJ1-5
D gene: TRBD1
CDR3 DNA: TGCAGTGCTCTACAGGGGGCCAGCAATCAGCCCCAGCATTTT
CDR3 protein: CSALQGASNQPQHF

clone size: .
V gene: TRBV4-2
J gene: TRBJ2-7
D gene: .
CDR3 DNA: TGTGCCAGCAGCCAAGTCGGGGCTAGCGAGCAGTACAATGAGCAGTACTTC
CDR3 protein: CASSQVGASEQYNEQYF

clone size: .
V gene: TRBV4-1
J gene: TRBJ2-3
D gene: TRBD2
CDR3 DNA: TGCGCCAGCAGCCAAGTAGCTAGCGGCACAGATGCGCAGTATTTT
CDR3 protein: CASSQVASGTDAQYF

clone size: once
V gene: TRBV7-9
J gene: TRBJ2-7
D gene: TRBD2
CDR3 DNA: TGTGCCGGCAGCTTACGGATCGCGGGAGGAGCCTACAATGAGCAGTACTTC
CDR3 protein: CAGSLRIAGGAYNEQYF

clone size: .
V gene: TRBV5-1
J gene: TRBJ2-5
D gene: .
CDR3 DNA: TGCGCCAGCAGCTTGGAGTTGGCTACTCTAAATGTTGAGCAGTACTTC
CDR3 protein: CASSLELATLNVEQYF

clone size: few
V gene: TRBV3-1
J gene: TRBJ1-5
D gene: .
CDR3 DNA: TGTGCCAGCAGCTCTTGGGACATCAATCAGCCCCAGCATTTT
CDR3 protein: CASSSWDINQPQHF

clone size: .
V gene: TRBV29-1
J gene: TRBJ2-2
D gene: .
CDR3 DNA: TGCAGCGTTGGCAGTCGGGTGGGAAGGGAGCTGTTTTTT
CDR3 protein: CSVGSRVGRELFF

clone size: .
V gene: TRBV20-1
J gene: TRBJ1-6
D gene: .
CDR3 DNA: TGCAGTGCTAGTCATGGGCGTTCACCCCTCCACTTT
CDR3 protein: CSASHGRSPLHF

clone size: once
V gene: TRBV7-9
J gene: TRBJ1-2
D gene: TRBD1
CDR3 DNA: TGTGCCAGCAGCTTCTTGACAGGGCTAAGGGACTATGGCTACACCTTC
CDR3 protein: CASSFLTGLRDYGYTF

clone size: .
V gene: TRBV29-1
J gene: TRBJ1-2
D gene: .
CDR3 DNA: TGCAGCGTTGTACTACCTAACTATGGCTACACCTTC
CDR3 protein: CSVVLPNYGYTF

clone size: .
V gene: TRBV6-6
J gene: TRBJ1-1
D gene: TRBD1
CDR3 DNA: TGTGCCAGCAGCCCCAGACAGGGAAGCGCTGAAGCTTTCTTT
CDR3 protein: CASSPRQGSAEAFF

clone size: few
V gene: TRBV21-1
J gene: TRBJ2-3
D gene: .
CDR3 DNA: TGTGCCAGCAGCAGACGACAGTATTTT
CDR3 protein: CASSRRQYF

clone size: .
V gene: TRBV24-1
J gene: TRBJ2-1
D gene: .
CDR3 DNA: TGTGCCACCAGTGACCGCGATTGGAATGAGCAGTTCTTC
CDR3 protein: CATSDRDWNEQFF

clone size: .
V gene: TRBV5-1
J gene: TRBJ1-2
D gene: .
CDR3 DNA: TGCGCCAGCAGCTTGGCCTCACTTAACTATGGCTACACCTTC
CDR3 protein: CASSLASLNYGYTF

clone size: .
V gene: TRBV12-3/TRBV12-4
J gene: TRBJ2-2
D gene: .
CDR3 DNA: TGTGCCAGCAGTTTCGGCGTTCGACGTACCGGGGAGCTGTTTTTT
CDR3 protein: CASSFGVRRTGELFF

clone size: .
V gene: TRBV25-1
J gene: TRBJ1-5
D gene: .
CDR3 DNA: TGTGCCAGCAGCCCAAACAGGTTCAATCAGCCCCAGCATTTT
CDR3 protein: CASSPNRFNQPQHF

clone size: .
V gene: TRBV19
J gene: TRBJ1-1
D gene: .
CDR3 DNA: TGTGCCAGTAGTATAAAAGGGAGTGCGAACACTGAAGCTTTCTTT
CDR3 protein: CASSIKGSANTEAFF

clone size: .
V gene: TRBV20-1
J gene: TRBJ2-6
D gene: .
CDR3 DNA: TGCAGTGCCCACCGGCTTTCCCCTGGGGCCAACGTCCTGACTTTC
CDR3 protein: CSAHRLSPGANVLTF